The 21 T cell receptor beta chains below were found in one sample sequenced in a study of shared clonotypes between healthy human individuals (dated by TCRdb to about 2020). CD8 naive samples were CD45RO-negative cells positively selected for CCR7, giving a CD45RA+CCR7+ population that excluded TemRA cells. The method behind the library was the immunoSEQ multiplex PCR assay. Here the immuneACCESS table is served through TCRdb, limited to in-frame sequences with V and J called. Missing clones are a known gap in these copies; in checked studies unresolved V genes cover under half, and the rest lacks a known reason. This sample gives some 2.1 million clones in total; roughly 95% of them show up just once. Of the sample, over 1.5% falls within the top ten clones. Sequencing input: naive CD8+ T cells from PBMCs. The cell subset or site label for this specimen denotes: CD45RA+CCR7+. These receptors were taken from a young man in good health. Some clones in this sample may be carry-over from other donors' samples.

CDR3 loop: CASSDRGYLREQYF. CDR3 nucleotide sequence: TGTGCCAGCAGCGACAGGGGTTATCTACGCGAGCAGTACTTC. The genes are TRBV25-1 and TRBJ2-7; 8 bases are shared with TRBD1. The CDR3 runs to 14 residues. The V gene's germline CDR1 is MGHDK and CDR2 SYGVNS. Unmatched junction bases numbered 10, after V lost 6 bases and J lost 6 bases.

This clone was observed a handful of times. V is TRBV7-3 and J is TRBJ1-1, with TRBD1 identical over 7 bases. The V gene end was trimmed by 5 bases and the J gene end by 7 bases; junction bases not matched to a gene: 7. The CDR3 has 13 amino acids. Germline CDR1 reads SGHTA; CDR2 reads FQGTGA. In nucleotides, the CDR3 is TGTGCCAGCAGCACCGGGACAGTCGGTGAAGCTTTCTTT. As protein: CASSTGTVGEAFF.

The chain has TRBV4-3 and TRBJ2-3, with TRBD1 identical over 9 bases. V lost 4 bases and J lost 4; bases outside the gene matches: 12. Germline-derived CDR1 and CDR2 are LGHNA and YSLEER. The CDR3 is 17 residues long. In DNA, the CDR3 is TGCGCCAGCAGCCCCTCCCCCGGGACAGGGATCCCAGATACGCAGTATTTT. Translation: CASSPSPGTGIPDTQYF.

V is TRBV4-2 and J is TRBJ2-1; D might be TRBD2 (5 bases). V was pared by 3 bases and J by 7 bases, with 22 bases between. Germline values: CDR1 LGHNA, CDR2 YNFKEQ. The CDR3 covers 17 residues. The CDR3, as DNA: TGTGCCAGCAGCCACCCTTTGCAGGAGTTCGGGGAGAATGAGCAGTTCTTC. Translation gives CASSHPLQEFGENEQFF.

The V call is TRBV7-2, the J call TRBJ2-1; 7 bases align to TRBD2. With V trimmed by 4 bases and J by 0 bases, 9 bases remained unmatched. The CDR3 has 17 amino acids. Germline values: CDR1 SGHTA, CDR2 FQGNSA. CDR3 protein: CASSSPPAGPSYNEQFF. The DNA for the CDR3 is TGTGCCAGCAGCTCCCCCCCAGCGGGGCCCTCCTACAATGAGCAGTTCTTC.

The gene calls are TRBV9 and TRBJ1-2; 7 nucleotides match TRBD1. The CDR3 contains 14 residues. Germline loops: CDR1 SGDLS, CDR2 YYNGEE. Trimming at V came to 3 bases and at J to 3 bases, leaving 5 bases not matched to a gene. CDR3 sequence: CASSGQGSDYGYTF. CDR3 bases: TGTGCCAGCAGCGGACAGGGAAGTGACTATGGCTACACCTTC.

J is TRBJ2-3 and V is TRBV9; 11 bases map to TRBD2. The CDR3 is 16 amino acids. Trimming took 3 bases from V and 5 from J; bases not matched to a gene: 8. Germline V lookup: CDR1 SGDLS, CDR2 YYNGEE. CDR3 in DNA: TGTGCCAGCAGCGGGGGAGGGCTAGCGGGAGGAGATACGCAGTATTTT. This translates into CASSGGGLAGGDTQYF.

The chain has TRBV10-3 and TRBJ1-3, with TRBD1 matching 9 bases. With 6 bases clipped from V and 0 bases from J, the junction kept 6 bases outside the gene matches. CDR3 length: 16 residues. CDR1 ENHRY and CDR2 SYGVKD come from the germline V gene. CDR3 coding DNA: TGTGCCATCAGGGTCAGGGACAGGGCCTCTGGAAACACCATATATTTT. Translation: CAIRVRDRASGNTIYF.

The V call is TRBV27, the J call TRBJ2-1, with D perhaps TRBD2 (6 bases). CDR1 is MNHEY, CDR2 SMNVEV, per germline (reference sequence). The length of the CDR3 is 13 residues. Deletions cut 4 bases from V and 12 bases from J, with 16 bases between. The CDR3 protein is CASSSLAGTGQFF. The CDR3 nucleotides read TGTGCCAGCAGTTCCCTCGCGGGAACGGGGCAGTTCTTC.

The rearrangement links TRBV11-2 to TRBJ1-2; TRBD1 is a possible D gene (5 bases). Germline V gives CDR1 SGHAT, CDR2 FQNNGV. The CDR3 has 15 residues. V lost 1 base and J 5 bases, leaving 14 bases between the germline ends. In nucleotides, the CDR3 is TGTGCCAGCAGCTTAGGCCCAGGGATTACTTATGGCTACACCTTC. Encoded protein: CASSLGPGITYGYTF. Supplemented by reference TRBV11-2 and TRBJ1-2, the full variable domain reads EAGVAQSPRYKIIEKRQSVAFWCNPISGHATLYWYQQILGQGPKLLIQFQNNGVVDDSQLPKDRFSAERLKGVDSTLKIQPAKLEDSAVYLCASSLGPGITYGYTFGSGTRLTVV.

The CDR3 nucleotides read TGCAGCGTTGAAGGCGGACGCCAAGAGACCCAGTACTTC. It is translated as CSVEGGRQETQYF. The chain recombines TRBV29-1 with TRBJ2-5, with D unclear. Germline loops: CDR1 SQVTM, CDR2 ANQGSEA. Trimming removed 1 base at V and 1 base at J, with 7 bases between. This CDR3 region has 13 residues.

The V call is TRBV19, the J call TRBJ2-2; unclear D gene. Trimming took 5 bases from V and 7 from J, leaving 14 bases between them. CDR3 length: 14 residues. Germline V gives CDR1 LNHDA, CDR2 SQIVND (reference sequence). CDR3 loop: CASSALFRIGELFF. In nucleotides, the CDR3 is TGTGCCAGTAGTGCCTTATTCCGTATCGGGGAGCTGTTTTTT. Filled out from reference TRBV19 and TRBJ2-2, the complete variable domain reads DGGITQSPKYLFRKEGQNVTLSCEQNLNHDAMYWYRQDPGQGLRLIYYSQIVNDFQKGDIAEGYSVSREKKESFPLTVTSAQKNPTAFYLCASSALFRIGELFFGEGSRLTVL.

The V gene is TRBV14, the J gene TRBJ2-7, with D maybe TRBD2 (5 bases). The CDR3 length is 15 residues. Germline V lookup: CDR1 SGHDN, CDR2 FVKESK. V lost 1 base and J 5 bases, leaving 15 bases between the germline ends. The CDR3 protein is CASSQGVPGRDEQYF. The CDR3 DNA is TGTGCCAGCAGCCAAGGGGTGCCGGGGAGAGACGAGCAGTACTTC.

The chain uses TRBV9 and TRBJ2-7, with D hard to call. Trimming shortened V by 0 bases and J by 4 bases, and 14 bases separated the two germline ends. Germline-derived CDR1 and CDR2 are SGDLS and YYNGEE. This CDR3 is built from 15 residues. In nucleotides, the CDR3 is TGTGCCAGCAGCGTAGCTGACGGACCCCATTACGAGCAGTACTTC. As protein: CASSVADGPHYEQYF.

The chain combines TRBV4-3 with TRBJ1-4; D is undetermined. CDR3 length equals 16 residues. V was clipped by 0 bases and J by 8 bases, with 16 bases between them. Germline-derived CDR1 and CDR2 are LGHNA and YSLEER. Written as DNA, the CDR3 is TGCGCCAGCAGCCAAGATCGGGCAAGGGTTGGAGAAAAACTGTTTTTT. It codes for CASSQDRARVGEKLFF.

This sequence joins TRBV13 and TRBJ1-1, with 7 nucleotides matching TRBD1. With 4 bases clipped from V and 5 bases from J, the junction kept 13 bases outside the gene matches. The CDR3 is 16 residues long. Germline CDR1 and CDR2: PRHDT and FYEKMQ (reference sequence). CDR3 sequence reads: CASSYAIGTAGTEAFF. Written as DNA, the CDR3 is TGTGCCAGCAGCTACGCCATCGGGACAGCAGGTACTGAAGCTTTCTTT.

The chain couples TRBV9 to TRBJ2-7; TRBD2 matches 8 bases. V trimming: 3 bases; J trimming: 0 bases; junction bases outside the gene matches: 5. The CDR3 has 15 amino acids. CDR1 is SGDLS and CDR2 is YYNGEE in the germline V gene. CDR3 sequence reads: CASSASGLVSYEQYF. CDR3 nucleotide sequence: TGTGCCAGCAGCGCTAGCGGGCTGGTCTCCTACGAGCAGTACTTC. Combining the CDR3 with reference TRBV9 and TRBJ2-7 gives the whole variable domain DSGVTQTPKHLITATGQRVTLRCSPRSGDLSVYWYQQSLDQGLQFLIQYYNGEERAKGNILERFSAQQFPDLHSELNLSSLELGDSALYFCASSASGLVSYEQYFGPGTRLTVT.

This chain connects TRBV5-1 to TRBJ2-7, with a tentative D call TRBD1 (6 bases). V lost 4 bases and J lost 3, with 11 bases in between. Germline CDR1 is SGHRS and CDR2 is YFSETQ. The CDR3 has 13 residues. The CDR3 nucleotides read TGCGCCAGCAGCCCGACAGGTTTCTACGAGCAGTACTTC. Protein product: CASSPTGFYEQYF.

The chain employs TRBV16 and TRBJ1-3; perhaps TRBD1 as D (6 bases). V shed 4 bases and J shed 2 bases, with 12 bases lying between them. The CDR3 runs to 15 residues. Looked up from germline, CDR1 is KGHSY and CDR2 is FQNENV. The CDR3 DNA is TGTGCCAGCAGCCGTGGACAGTCCCCTGGAAACACCATATATTTT. Its translation: CASSRGQSPGNTIYF.

The gene calls are TRBV9 and TRBJ2-7; 7 positions agree with TRBD1. CDR1 and CDR2 from the germline V gene are SGDLS and YYNGEE. CDR3 length equals 15 residues. The V segment lost 0 bases and the J segment 5 bases; nucleotides outside the gene matches: 8. The CDR3 region is CASSVAPSDRDEQYF. The CDR3 DNA is TGTGCCAGCAGCGTAGCCCCTTCCGACAGGGACGAGCAGTACTTC. Variable domain in full (rest from reference TRBV9 and TRBJ2-7): DSGVTQTPKHLITATGQRVTLRCSPRSGDLSVYWYQQSLDQGLQFLIQYYNGEERAKGNILERFSAQQFPDLHSELNLSSLELGDSALYFCASSVAPSDRDEQYFGPGTRLTVT.

This clone was seen once. The CDR3 DNA sequence: TGCGCCAGCAGCCAAGATTGGGGACAAGAAGATGGCTACACCTTC. Amino acids: CASSQDWGQEDGYTF. V is TRBV4-3 and J is TRBJ1-2; TRBD1 might be the D (6 bases). This CDR3 comprises 15 residues. V gave up 0 bases and J gave up 6 bases, with 14 bases separating them. Germline lookup yields CDR1 LGHNA and CDR2 YSLEER.